Each of the 14 T cell receptor beta chains below was sequenced from the same sample in a study of early T cells in non-severe SARS-CoV-2 infection. Each CDR3 protein is one row after TCRdb ran MiXCR on the 5' RACE reads. Here the sample spans 50,000 to 70,000 distinct CDR3 sequences, 8% to 10% being singletons. Sequencing used whole blood. The receptors shown here come from an adult who was a healthcare worker with PCR-confirmed SARS-CoV-2 infection or an uninfected control (not recorded which).

This clonotype was seen repeatedly, ten times or more. The rearrangement uses TRBV29-1 and TRBJ2-7; maybe TRBD2 (5 bases). The germline V and J ends were trimmed by 6 bases and 3 bases, with 15 bases remaining between them. This CDR3 spans 13 amino acids. CDR1 SQVTM and CDR2 ANQGSEA come from the germline V gene. The CDR3 DNA follows: TGCAGCGTCGACGGACTTGGGCGCTACGAGCAGTACTTC. This sequence encodes CSVDGLGRYEQYF.

This clonotype was seen at least ten times. The chain couples TRBV29-1 to TRBJ1-3; the D is unclear. Germline V gene data show CDR1 as SQVTM and CDR2 as ANQGSEA. With 4 bases removed from V and 4 bases from J, the gap between germline ends came to 5 bases. The CDR3 contains 11 residues. CDR3: CSVVLGNTIYF. The CDR3 coding sequence is TGCAGCGTTGTTCTGGGAAACACCATATATTTT.

This clonotype was detected many times. The chain combines TRBV20-1 with TRBJ1-2, with unresolved D. This CDR3 region has 12 residues. Trimming took off 6 bases at V and 6 bases at J, with 14 bases between the two ends. The germline CDR1 and CDR2 sequences are DFQATT and SNEGSKA (reference sequence). CDR3 coding DNA: TGCAGTGCACCGGACGGCTTGCATGGCTACACCTTC. Residues: CSAPDGLHGYTF.

This clonotype came up a few times. The chain carries TRBV3-1 and TRBJ2-1; perhaps TRBD2 as D (5 bases). Trimming pared 2 bases from V and 7 bases from J, leaving 12 bases between. Germline V CDR1 and CDR2: LGHDT, YNNKEL (reference sequence). This CDR3 is built from 14 residues. CDR3 nucleotide sequence: TGTGCCAGCAGCCAACACGGGATTGGAAATGAGCAGTTCTTC. Residues: CASSQHGIGNEQFF.

This clonotype was found many times. The rearrangement joins TRBV25-1 to TRBJ2-7; D is perhaps TRBD1 (6 bases). V lost 2 bases and J 5 bases, leaving 13 bases between the germline ends. CDR3 length: 14 amino acids. Germline V lookup: CDR1 MGHDK, CDR2 SYGVNS. CDR3: CASSEDRRSDEQYF. The CDR3 DNA follows: TGTGCCAGCAGTGAAGACAGGCGTTCTGACGAGCAGTACTTC.

This clonotype was picked up many times. The J gene is TRBJ1-5, the V gene TRBV18, with 7 bases matching TRBD1. Per the germline V gene, CDR1 is KGHSH and CDR2 is LQKENI. The CDR3 consists of 16 residues. After removal of 5 bases from V and 2 bases from J, the junction contained 9 bases not matched to a gene. The CDR3 is CASSNQYGTGNQPQHF. CDR3 nucleotides: TGTGCCAGCTCAAACCAATACGGGACAGGCAATCAGCCCCAGCATTTT.

This chain links TRBV6-6 with TRBJ1-4, with D possibly matching TRBD1 (6 bases). The CDR3 runs 16 residues. V shed 0 bases and J shed 5 bases, with 13 bases lying between them. From germline, CDR1 is MNHNY and CDR2 SVGAGI (reference sequence). The chain's CDR3 is CASSYSTTGKNEKLFF. DNA for the CDR3: TGTGCCAGCAGTTACTCCACGACAGGAAAAAATGAAAAACTGTTTTTT.

The J gene is TRBJ1-2, the V gene TRBV7-9, with 8 positions matching TRBD1. The germline V gene has CDR1 SEHNR and CDR2 FQNEAQ (reference sequence). The CDR3 covers 15 residues. V lost 4 bases, J lost 0 bases, and 4 bases stayed unmatched. CDR3: CASSWGQAANYGYTF. CDR3 nucleotides: TGTGCCAGCAGCTGGGGACAGGCAGCTAACTATGGCTACACCTTC.

This clonotype was seen many times. CDR3 nucleotides: TGCAGTGCTAGGTCTAACTATGGCTACACCTTC. Its translation: CSARSNYGYTF. This chain uses TRBV20-1 with TRBJ1-2, with D unresolved. Germline loops: CDR1 DFQATT, CDR2 SNEGSKA (reference sequence). CDR3 length: 11 amino acids. The ends were cut back, 3 bases at V and 0 bases at J, with 2 bases in the middle.

This clonotype was seen repeatedly, ten times or more. J is TRBJ2-7 and V is TRBV19; no reliable D call. The V end was cut by 6 bases, the J end by 0 bases, with 12 bases between. Germline values: CDR1 LNHDA, CDR2 SQIVND (reference sequence). The CDR3 consists of 14 residues. The DNA of the CDR3 is TGTGCCAGTAGCCGGCAAGAGGCCTCCTACGAGCAGTACTTC. Its protein product is CASSRQEASYEQYF.

This chain connects TRBV5-1 to TRBJ2-3; D gene uncertain. The CDR3 extends over 12 amino acids. The V end lost 4 bases, the J end lost 5 bases, and 8 bases lay between the germline ends. CDR1 and CDR2 (germline): SGHRS, YFSETQ. CDR3 amino acids: CASSPLGDTQYF. In DNA, the CDR3 is TGCGCCAGCAGCCCGTTAGGAGATACGCAGTATTTT.

This clonotype was seen ten or more times. The J gene is TRBJ2-1, the V gene TRBV20-1, with TRBD2 identical over 8 bases. Germline loops: CDR1 DFQATT, CDR2 SNEGSKA (reference sequence). The CDR3 covers 16 residues. V lost 1 base to trimming and J lost 2 bases; unmatched junction nucleotides: 7. The CDR3 here is CSARVRNSGTYNEQFF. The CDR3 DNA reads as TGCAGTGCTAGAGTTCGCAATAGCGGGACCTACAATGAGCAGTTCTTC.

At least ten counts were recorded for this clonotype. The gene calls are TRBV12-5 and TRBJ2-3; 7 bases agree with TRBD2. With 5 bases clipped from V and 2 bases from J, the junction kept 7 bases outside the gene matches. Germline assignment: CDR1 LGHNT and CDR2 FRNRAP. The CDR3 sequence is 15 residues long. The CDR3 sequence is CASGRLAVNTDTQYF. CDR3 nucleotides: TGTGCTAGTGGTCGACTAGCCGTGAACACAGATACGCAGTATTTT.

This sequence joins TRBV9 and TRBJ1-1, with 7 bases aligning to TRBD1. Trimming removed 0 bases from V and 6 bases from J; junction bases left unmatched: 2. The CDR3 loop spans 13 amino acids. Germline V gene lookup returns CDR1 SGDLS and CDR2 YYNGEE. This chain's CDR3 is CASSVDQGAEAFF. The CDR3 bases are TGTGCCAGCAGCGTAGATCAGGGGGCTGAAGCTTTCTTT.